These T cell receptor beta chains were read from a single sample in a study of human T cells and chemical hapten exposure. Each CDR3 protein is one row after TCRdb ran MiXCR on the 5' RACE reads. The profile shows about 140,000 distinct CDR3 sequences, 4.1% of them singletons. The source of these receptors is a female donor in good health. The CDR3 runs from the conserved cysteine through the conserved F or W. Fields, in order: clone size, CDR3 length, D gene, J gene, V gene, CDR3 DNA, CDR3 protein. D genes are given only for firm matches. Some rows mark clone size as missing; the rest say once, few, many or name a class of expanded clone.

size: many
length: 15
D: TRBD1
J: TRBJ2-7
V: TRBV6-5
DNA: TGTGCCAGCAGTTACTTAGCAGGGGGAGTGTACGAGCAGTACTTC
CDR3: CASSYLAGGVYEQYF

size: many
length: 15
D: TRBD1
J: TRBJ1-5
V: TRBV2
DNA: TGTGCCAGCAGCTTCCCGGGACAGGGCAATCAGCCCCAGCATTTT
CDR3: CASSFPGQGNQPQHF

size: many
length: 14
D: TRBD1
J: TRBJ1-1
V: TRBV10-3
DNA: TGTGCCATCAGTGGTCAGGGGGCTAACACTGAAGCTTTCTTT
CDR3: CAISGQGANTEAFF

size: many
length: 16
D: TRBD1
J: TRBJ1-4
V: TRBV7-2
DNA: TGTGCCAGCAGCCCAGAACTCCCAGGGGGCGATGAAAAACTGTTTTTT
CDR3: CASSPELPGGDEKLFF

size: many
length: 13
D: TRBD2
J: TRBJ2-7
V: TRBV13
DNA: TGTGCCAGCAGCCCGGGGGGGCCCTACGAGCAGTACTTC
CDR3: CASSPGGPYEQYF

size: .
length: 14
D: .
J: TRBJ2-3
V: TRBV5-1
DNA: TGCGCCAGCAGCTTCTCATCGAGTCTAAGTACGCAGTATTTT
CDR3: CASSFSSSLSTQYF

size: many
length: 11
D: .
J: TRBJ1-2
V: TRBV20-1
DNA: TGCAGTGCTAAAGGCGCGGAGGGCTACACCTTC
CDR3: CSAKGAEGYTF

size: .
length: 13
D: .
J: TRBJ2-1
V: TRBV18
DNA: TGTGCCAGCTCACGCGACGGACAGACTGAGCAGTTCTTC
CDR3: CASSRDGQTEQFF

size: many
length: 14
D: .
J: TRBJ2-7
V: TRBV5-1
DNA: TGCGCCAGCAGCTTCGGGGTCCGGACCTACGAGCAGTACTTC
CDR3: CASSFGVRTYEQYF

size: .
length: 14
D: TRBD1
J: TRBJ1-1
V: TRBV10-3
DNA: TGTGCCATCAGTGATAAGGGGGCGAACACTGAAGCTTTCTTT
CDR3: CAISDKGANTEAFF